One T cell receptor beta chain is described in this entry. It has no known antigen specificity. One end of the junction does not line up with germline, which may come from a read error. For sequencing of the TCRbeta CDR3 region, genomic DNA was extracted from the sorted cells. TCRbeta CDR3 regions were sequenced using the immunoSEQ Assay. Held by TCRdb, this immuneACCESS table contains in-frame sequences only and omits some clones. Under half of the omission traces to an unresolved V gene where checked; the cause of the rest is unknown. The sample contains around 46,000 clones, around nine tenths of them found a single time. The ten largest clones represent around 4.7% of the sample. The data stem from a study of OX40 agonist ivuxolimab in advanced cancers. Describing the broader study: The costimulatory receptor OX40 (CD134) was targeted by ivuxolimab, a fully human IgG2 agonistic monoclonal antibody. The paper reports the monotherapy dose-escalation portion (N of about 47 patients) of the phase I ivuxolimab trial. Partial responses were achieved by three dose-escalation patients, of whom one had hepatocellular carcinoma and two had cutaneous melanoma. A male proportion of roughly 80% and a mean age of around 60 years, ranging from about 20 to 80, were recorded for the dose-escalation cohort. Intravenous ivuxolimab was administered to patients every 2 weeks at six dose levels: 0.01, 0.1, 0.3, 1.5, 3 and 10 mg/kg. The point of sequencing TCRbeta in the periphery was to test whether ivuxolimab changed TCR sequence diversity and drove clonal T-cell expansion. Patients were allowed to have had prior anti-PD-1, anti-PD-L1 or anti-CTLA-4 therapy, and approximately 37% of the dose-escalation patients had been treated with checkpoint inhibitors. Of the 50 to 55 patients in dose escalation, around 19 had hepatocellular carcinoma, some 15 had melanoma, 9 had renal cell carcinoma and 9 had head and neck cancer.

The CDR3 starts with the cysteine, ends with the phenylalanine, and has 12 residues. Solely the CDR3 DNA is kept, with 36 bases framed from the first base. Based on the germline V gene, the CDR1 and CDR2 sequences are MNHEY and SVGAGI. Patients with a history of autoimmune disease or receiving systemic immunosuppression were excluded from the trial. Peripheral blood for TCR sequencing was drawn from every dose cohort at baseline, at cycle 4 day 1 and at cycle 7 day 1. Samples were obtained from an open-label, multicenter, first-in-human phase I dose-escalation trial of ivuxolimab. Adults with locally advanced or metastatic melanoma, renal cell, hepatocellular, or head and neck squamous cell carcinoma were enrolled in the trial. CD4+ and CD8+ T cells were sorted separately from peripheral blood before TCR sequencing. Broad study findings and their caveats: Partial responders in the 0.1-3.0 mg/kg groups had among the lowest normalized peripheral clonal expansion, especially among CD8+ T cells. After ivuxolimab, more expanded clones were found on average in CD8+ T cells than in CD4+ T cells. Which antigens the clonally expanded peripheral T cells were specific for was not determined. Low levels of normalized T-cell clonal expansion were also seen in some patients who did not respond. At doses from 0.1 to 3.0 mg/kg, clonal expansion was seen in both CD4+ and CD8+ blood T cells between baseline and week 6.

The material sequenced was CD4+ or CD8+ T cells sorted from blood, taken in a trial of the OX40 agonist ivuxolimab. The rearranged segments are TRBV6-5 and TRBJ2-1, and possibly TRBD2, on 6 matching bases. The sequence was collected from an adult with an advanced solid tumor such as melanoma, head and neck, liver or kidney cancer. The sequence in DNA is TGTGCCACCAGTAGCGGCTACAATGAGCAGTTCTTC. Its translation reads: CATSSGYNEQFF.